This T cell receptor (beta chain) stems from a study of blood T cells in healthy people across ages. CDR1 and CDR2 (germline): SGDLS, YYNGEE. With V trimmed by 5 bases and J by 4 bases, 4 bases remained unmatched. The CDR3 has 16 amino acids. Whole-study findings and limits: Researchers report that TCR beta diversity correlated strongly with naive T cell percentage.

Notes on this clonotype: What it binds is not known.

Primed by a sample-barcoded 5' primer and a J-beta primer mix, a second PCR proceeded for about 6 to 11 cycles. CDR3-containing paired-end reads numbering at least 2.5 million came from each sample. MiXCR was run by TCRdb on the 5' RACE reads, yielding one entry per CDR3 protein. The repertoire holds some 750,000 distinct CDR3 sequences, 22% seen once, with around a fifth in the top ten. The sequence came from a man between 65 and 85 years old in good health. This rearrangement joins TRBV9 to TRBJ2-2, with TRBD2 identical over 14 bases. The specimen sequenced was blood. In DNA form, the CDR3 reads TGTGCCAGCAGTAGGACTAGCGGGAGGCTCACCGGGGAGCTGTTTTTT. It is translated as CASSRTSGRLTGELFF. The variable domain in full, with the rest retrieved from reference TRBV9 and TRBJ2-2, is DSGVTQTPKHLITATGQRVTLRCSPRSGDLSVYWYQQSLDQGLQFLIQYYNGEERAKGNILERFSAQQFPDLHSELNLSSLELGDSALYFCASSRTSGRLTGELFFGEGSRLTVL.